This TCR beta chain was identified during a study of OX40 agonist ivuxolimab in advanced cancers. Background on the study: Under the entry rules, prior anti-PD-1, anti-PD-L1 or anti-CTLA-4 therapy was allowed, and around 40% had some.

Clones were read by immunoSEQ multiplex PCR, and TCRdb kept only the in-frame ones, dropping some. This sample carries around 100,000 clones, about 88% of them seen once, and the ten largest clones take 0.15% to 0.2%. Study results and caveats: The authors also found low normalized T-cell clonal expansion in some nonresponders.

V was clipped by 3 bases and J by 7 bases; unmatched bases: 6. This CDR3 is 15 amino acids long. CDR1 is SGHNT, CDR2 YYREEE, per germline (reference sequence). A note on this clone: Its antigen is unknown.

This TCR was sampled from an adult with an advanced solid tumor such as melanoma, head and neck, liver or kidney cancer. Sequenced here: CD4+ or CD8+ T cells sorted from blood, sampled in a trial of the OX40 agonist ivuxolimab. This sequence joins TRBV5-4 and TRBJ1-6; TRBD1 agrees at 8 bases. The CDR3 DNA sequence: TGTGCCAGCAGCTCAACCCAGGGGGCGAATTCACCCCTCCACTTT. This sequence encodes CASSSTQGANSPLHF.